This TCR beta chain is drawn from a study of blood T cell repertoires in COVID-19. There are 13 residues in the CDR3. Trimming took off 6 bases at V and 5 bases at J, with 11 bases between the two ends. Assignments of participants to cohorts depended upon their own reported clinical history. As originally analysed: Reference gene primer amplification in the assay estimated nucleated cell counts. TCRdb keeps only in-frame clones here, not all; method: immunoSEQ multiplex PCR. The DNA was the basis for D and trimming; V, J and clone size are from that table. The sample includes approximately 200,000 clones, around nine tenths of them seen just once.

The V gene is TRBV12-3 or TRBV12-4, the J gene TRBJ1-5, with a tentative D call TRBD1 (6 bases). Material: PBMCs or T cells enriched from blood (not recorded which). This clonotype was sampled from a man aged 25-45 years in a cohort exposed to, infected with or recovered from COVID-19 (not recorded which). CDR3 amino acids: CASSPDSYQPQHF. The CDR3 DNA sequence: TGTGCCAGCAGCCCGGACAGTTATCAGCCCCAGCATTTT.